A selection of T cell receptor beta chains follows, all from one sample in a study of vaccination and CD4 T cells after COVID-19. TCRdb passed the PCR reads through MiXCR, listing each CDR3 protein once. The sample shows about 15,000 distinct CDR3 sequences, about 48% of them seen only once. Their specific antigens are unknown. The specimen was CD4+ T cells from blood, cultured in vitro, collected before SARS-CoV-2 vaccination. Every receptor here comes from a human donor who had recovered from COVID-19. The CDR3 runs from the conserved cysteine through the conserved F or W. The order of the fields is J gene, clone size, D gene, V gene, CDR3 DNA, CDR3 protein. A D gene is named only where the DNA matches it firmly. The size entry is marked missing in some rows and otherwise reads once, few, many or a size class.

TRBJ1-5	-	TRBD1	TRBV7-2	TGTGCCAGCAGCTTAAAAGGGGGCGCAGGCAATCAGCCCCAGCATTTT	CASSLKGGAGNQPQHF
TRBJ2-7	-	-	TRBV6-1	TGTGCCAGCAGTGAAGGCCCCGAGTACTTC	CASSEGPEYF
TRBJ2-3	-	-	TRBV10-3	TGTGCCATCAGGGGGGACTTGCTCACAGATACGCAGTATTTT	CAIRGDLLTDTQYF
TRBJ1-6	-	TRBD1	TRBV7-3	TGTGCCAGCAGCTTAACCGGACAGGTGAATTCACCCCTCCACTTT	CASSLTGQVNSPLHF
TRBJ2-2	few	-	TRBV2	TGTGCCAGCAGTGAGTGGGGAGCGTCAACCGGGGAGCTGTTTTTT	CASSEWGASTGELFF
TRBJ1-6	few	-	TRBV6-5	TGTGCCAGCAGTTACTCGTCGGTCGAACCCCTCCACTTT	CASSYSSVEPLHF
TRBJ2-4	few	TRBD1	TRBV19	TGTGCCAGTAGTGCTCGACGGGACAGGGGAGCCAAAAACATTCAGTACTTC	CASSARRDRGAKNIQYF
TRBJ1-1	-	-	TRBV6-1	TGTGCCAGCAGCCCGAACACTGAAGCTTTCTTT	CASSPNTEAFF
TRBJ2-1	-	TRBD1	TRBV12-3/TRBV12-4	TGTGCCAGCAGTTCGGGGACAGGGGTGATCAATGAGCAGTTCTTC	CASSSGTGVINEQFF
TRBJ2-3	few	TRBD2	TRBV10-3	TGTGCCATCAGTCCCATTAGCGGGAGGCGGGCAGATACGCAGTATTTT	CAISPISGRRADTQYF
TRBJ2-3	few	-	TRBV6-2/TRBV6-3	TGTGCATCTGGGGTCAGATTCGGCGGCCAAAGAGAGGACACAGATACGCAGTATTTT	CASGVRFGGQREDTDTQYF
TRBJ1-5	few	-	TRBV7-8	TGTGCCAGCAGCTTAGCTAACGGGATAAAAGAACAGCCCCAGCATTTT	CASSLANGIKEQPQHF
TRBJ2-5	-	-	TRBV7-2	TGTGCCAGCAGCTTAGGGCTTTCAGGGTCGGGAGAGACCCAGTACTTC	CASSLGLSGSGETQYF
TRBJ1-2	few	-	TRBV5-4	TGTGCCAGCAGCTTGGGACACGCGTCTTCCTATGGCTACACCTTC	CASSLGHASSYGYTF
TRBJ2-3	-	-	TRBV6-1	TGTGCCAGCAGTCGAGGCACAGATACGCAGTATTTT	CASSRGTDTQYF
TRBJ1-6	once	-	TRBV6-1	TGTGCCAGCACTGGGGTCTCCTATAATTCACCCCTCCACTTT	CASTGVSYNSPLHF
TRBJ1-1	-	-	TRBV18	TGTGCCAGCTCACCCACGTCCGGCGTGGACGAAGCTTTCTTT	CASSPTSGVDEAFF
TRBJ2-7	-	TRBD2	TRBV20-1	TGCAGTGCTAGAGGGCGCCAGGGACTAGCGGGAACCGAGCAGTACTTC	CSARGRQGLAGTEQYF
TRBJ2-7	-	TRBD2	TRBV11-2	TGTGCCAGCAGCCGTCGGCTGGCGGGAGGTAGCTCCTACGAGCAGTACTTC	CASSRRLAGGSSYEQYF
TRBJ2-4	-	TRBD2	TRBV6-1	TGTGCCAGCAGTGAATTTCTACCGGGACTAGCGGGGAAACGGGAAAACATTCAGTACTTC	CASSEFLPGLAGKRENIQYF
TRBJ2-7	-	-	TRBV24-1	TGTGCCACCAGTGATTCCGGGGACTCCTACGAGCAGTACTTC	CATSDSGDSYEQYF
TRBJ2-3	once	TRBD2	TRBV7-2	TGTGCCAGCAGTACACAGGGACTAGGAAGCACAGATACGCAGTATTTT	CASSTQGLGSTDTQYF
TRBJ1-1	-	-	TRBV7-9	TGTGCCAGCAGCTTATACACTGAAGCTTTCTTT	CASSLYTEAFF
TRBJ2-2	once	-	TRBV5-1	TGCGCCAGCAGCTTGGGTAGCGGGAACACCGGGGAGCTGTTTTTT	CASSLGSGNTGELFF
TRBJ1-2	-	-	TRBV20-1	TGCAGTGCTAGAGTCGCCCCAATCTATGGCTACACCTTC	CSARVAPIYGYTF
TRBJ2-1	-	TRBD2	TRBV5-4	TGTGCCAGCAGCTTGGCTAGGCTAGCGGGAGCCGATGAGCAGTTCTTC	CASSLARLAGADEQFF
TRBJ1-2	-	-	TRBV21-1	TGTGCCAGCAGCATCGCGGGGGGGGCTGGCTACACCTTC	CASSIAGGAGYTF
TRBJ2-1	-	-	TRBV20-1	TGCAGTGCAAAGAAGCTGGGCATCGCGGGACCCTACAATGAGCAGTTCTTC	CSAKKLGIAGPYNEQFF
TRBJ2-7	-	-	TRBV27	TGTGCCAGCACTAGAAGCCGGACAGGAGGGGGAAACGAGCAGTACTTC	CASTRSRTGGGNEQYF
TRBJ1-6	-	TRBD1	TRBV2	TGTGCCAGTGGGACAGGCGTTTTTAATTCACCCCTCCACTTT	CASGTGVFNSPLHF
TRBJ2-1	-	-	TRBV6-1	TGTGCCAGCAGTGAATGGGGGGACGCAGCCGATGAGCAGTTCTTC	CASSEWGDAADEQFF
TRBJ2-3	few	-	TRBV24-1	TGTGCCACCATGCTGAAGGCAGATACGCAGTATTTT	CATMLKADTQYF
TRBJ1-4	once	-	TRBV6-1	TGTGCCACCTCGGCAATCACAAAGGAAAAACTGTTTTTT	CATSAITKEKLFF
TRBJ2-3	-	-	TRBV2	TGTGCCAGCAGACGACAGGACCGCACAGATACGCAGTATTTT	CASRRQDRTDTQYF
TRBJ2-5	-	TRBD1	TRBV7-2	TGTGCCAGCAGCTTAGAGGACAGGGGACAAGAGACCCAGTACTTC	CASSLEDRGQETQYF
TRBJ2-6	-	TRBD2	TRBV20-1	TGCAGTGCTTCCCGACTAGCGGGAATGTCTGGGGCCAACGTCCTGACTTTC	CSASRLAGMSGANVLTF
TRBJ2-2	-	TRBD2	TRBV20-1	TGCAGTGCTGAGGGACTACTCAACACCGGGGAGCTGTTTTTT	CSAEGLLNTGELFF
TRBJ1-5	medium-sized	TRBD1	TRBV20-1	TGCAGTGCTAGAGGTATAGGGGGCGCGGGTCAGCCCCAGCATTTT	CSARGIGGAGQPQHF
TRBJ2-7	-	-	TRBV10-3	TGTGCCACCTCATTGCAGGGGTTGGGCGAGCAGTACTTC	CATSLQGLGEQYF
TRBJ2-5	few	TRBD2	TRBV6-5	TGTGCCAGCAGTTACTCAGCCAGCGGGAGGGCCGGGGAGACCCAGTACTTC	CASSYSASGRAGETQYF
TRBJ2-3	-	-	TRBV19	TGTGCCAGTAGTATGGGAGATACGCAGTATTTT	CASSMGDTQYF
TRBJ2-3	few	TRBD2	TRBV20-1	TGCAGTGCCCCGACTAGCGGGAGTACAGATACGCAGTATTTT	CSAPTSGSTDTQYF
TRBJ2-7	-	-	TRBV2	TGTGCCAGCAGCGTTTGGGATACCTACGAGCAGTACTTC	CASSVWDTYEQYF
TRBJ1-5	few	-	TRBV2	TGTGCCAGCAGTGTGACACACGGAACCAATCAGCCCCAGCATTTT	CASSVTHGTNQPQHF
TRBJ1-3	few	-	TRBV20-1	TGCAGTGCTTCGGACAACTCTGGAAACACCATATATTTT	CSASDNSGNTIYF
TRBJ1-2	-	-	TRBV28	TGTGCCAGCAGTTTAAGGGCAGAGAACTATGGCTACACCTTC	CASSLRAENYGYTF
TRBJ1-2	-	TRBD1	TRBV5-1	TGCGCCAGCAGCTTGAGGACAGGGGCGAGGGATGGCTACACCTTC	CASSLRTGARDGYTF